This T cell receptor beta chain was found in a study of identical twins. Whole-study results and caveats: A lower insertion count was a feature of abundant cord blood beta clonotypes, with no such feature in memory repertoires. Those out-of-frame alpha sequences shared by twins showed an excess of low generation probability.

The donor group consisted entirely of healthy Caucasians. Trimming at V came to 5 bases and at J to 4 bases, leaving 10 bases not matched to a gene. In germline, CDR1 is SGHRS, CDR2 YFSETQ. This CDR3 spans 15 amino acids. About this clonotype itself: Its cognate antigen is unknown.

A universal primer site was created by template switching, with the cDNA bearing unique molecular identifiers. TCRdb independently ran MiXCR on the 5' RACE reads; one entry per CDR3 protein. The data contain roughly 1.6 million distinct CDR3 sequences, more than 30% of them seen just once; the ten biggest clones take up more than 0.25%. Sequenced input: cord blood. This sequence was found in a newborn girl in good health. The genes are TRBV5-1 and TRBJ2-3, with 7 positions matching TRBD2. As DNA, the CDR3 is TGCGCCAGCAGGGAAACCGGGGGGACGGCAGATACGCAGTATTTT. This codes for CASRETGGTADTQYF.